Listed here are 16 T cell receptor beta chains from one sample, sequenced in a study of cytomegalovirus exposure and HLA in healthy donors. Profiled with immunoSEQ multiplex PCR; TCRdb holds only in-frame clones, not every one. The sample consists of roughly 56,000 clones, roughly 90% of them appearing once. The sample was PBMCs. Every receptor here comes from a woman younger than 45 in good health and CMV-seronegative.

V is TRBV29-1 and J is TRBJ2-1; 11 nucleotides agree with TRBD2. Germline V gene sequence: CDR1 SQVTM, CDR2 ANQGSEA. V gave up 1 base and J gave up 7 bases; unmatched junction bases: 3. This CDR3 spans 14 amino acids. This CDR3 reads CSVEGTSGRNEQFF. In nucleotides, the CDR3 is TGCAGCGTTGAAGGAACTAGCGGGAGAAATGAGCAGTTCTTC.

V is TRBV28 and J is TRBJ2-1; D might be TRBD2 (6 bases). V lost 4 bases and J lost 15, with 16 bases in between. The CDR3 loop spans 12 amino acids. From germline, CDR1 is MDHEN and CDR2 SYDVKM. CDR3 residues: CASSSGTFTGFF. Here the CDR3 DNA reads TGTGCCAGCAGTTCCGGGACTTTTACGGGGTTCTTC.

The CDR3 loop reads CASSLPSSANEQFF. The CDR3 coding sequence is TGTGCCAGCAGCTTACCCTCTAGCGCCAATGAGCAGTTCTTC. The chain links TRBV7-9 to TRBJ2-1; weak D call: TRBD2 (6 bases). Looked up from germline, CDR1 is SEHNR and CDR2 is FQNEAQ (reference sequence). The CDR3 loop spans 14 amino acids. V was trimmed by 2 bases and J by 6 bases, leaving 11 bases between them. Drawing the rest from reference TRBV7-9 and TRBJ2-1, the complete variable domain is DTGVSQNPRHKITKRGQNVTFRCDPISEHNRLYWYRQTLGQGPEFLTYFQNEAQLEKSRLLSDRFSAERPKGSFSTLEIQRTEQGDSAMYLCASSLPSSANEQFFGPGTRLTVL.

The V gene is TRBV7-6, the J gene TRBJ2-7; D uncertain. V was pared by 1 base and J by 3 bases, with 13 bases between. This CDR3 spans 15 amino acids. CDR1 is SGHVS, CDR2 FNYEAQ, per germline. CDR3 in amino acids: CASSLGGQVIYEQYF. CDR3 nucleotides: TGTGCCAGCAGCTTAGGTGGGCAGGTCATCTACGAGCAGTACTTC.

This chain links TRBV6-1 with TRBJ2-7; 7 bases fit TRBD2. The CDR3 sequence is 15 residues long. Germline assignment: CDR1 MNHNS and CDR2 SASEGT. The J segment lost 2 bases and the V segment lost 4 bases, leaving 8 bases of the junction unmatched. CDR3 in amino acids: CASSGSGYVAYEQYF. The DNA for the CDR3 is TGTGCCAGCAGTGGTAGCGGGTACGTAGCCTACGAGCAGTACTTC.

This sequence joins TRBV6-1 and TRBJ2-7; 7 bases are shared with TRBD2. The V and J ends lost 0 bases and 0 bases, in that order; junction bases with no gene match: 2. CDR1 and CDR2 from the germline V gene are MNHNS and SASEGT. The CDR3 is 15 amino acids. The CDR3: CASSEAASGSYEQYF. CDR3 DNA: TGTGCCAGCAGTGAAGCGGCTAGCGGCTCCTACGAGCAGTACTTC.

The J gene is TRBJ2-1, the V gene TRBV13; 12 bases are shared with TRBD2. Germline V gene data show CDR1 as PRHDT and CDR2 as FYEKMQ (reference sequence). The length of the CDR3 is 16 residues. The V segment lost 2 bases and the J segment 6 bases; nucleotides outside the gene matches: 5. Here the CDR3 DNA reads TGTGCCAGCAGCTTACAGGTGACTAGCGGGAGCAATGAGCAGTTCTTC. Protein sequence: CASSLQVTSGSNEQFF.

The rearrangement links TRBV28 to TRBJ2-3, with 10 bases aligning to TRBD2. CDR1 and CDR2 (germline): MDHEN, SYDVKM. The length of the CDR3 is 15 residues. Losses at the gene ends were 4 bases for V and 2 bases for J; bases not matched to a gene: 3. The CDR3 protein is CASSSSGRATDTQYF. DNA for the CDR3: TGTGCCAGCAGTTCGAGCGGGAGGGCCACAGATACGCAGTATTTT.

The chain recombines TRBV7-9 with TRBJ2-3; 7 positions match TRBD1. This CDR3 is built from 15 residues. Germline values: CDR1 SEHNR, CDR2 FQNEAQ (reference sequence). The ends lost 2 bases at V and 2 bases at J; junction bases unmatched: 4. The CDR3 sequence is CASSLITGATDTQYF. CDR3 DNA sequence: TGTGCCAGCAGCTTAATTACAGGGGCCACAGATACGCAGTATTTT.

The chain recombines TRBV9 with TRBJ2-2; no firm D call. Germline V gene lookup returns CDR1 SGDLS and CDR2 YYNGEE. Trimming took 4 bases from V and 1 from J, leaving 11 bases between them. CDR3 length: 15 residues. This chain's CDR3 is CASSRGTQNTGELFF. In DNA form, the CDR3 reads TGTGCCAGCAGCCGAGGCACACAGAACACCGGGGAGCTGTTTTTT. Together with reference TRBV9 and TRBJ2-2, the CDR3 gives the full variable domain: DSGVTQTPKHLITATGQRVTLRCSPRSGDLSVYWYQQSLDQGLQFLIQYYNGEERAKGNILERFSAQQFPDLHSELNLSSLELGDSALYFCASSRGTQNTGELFFGEGSRLTVL.

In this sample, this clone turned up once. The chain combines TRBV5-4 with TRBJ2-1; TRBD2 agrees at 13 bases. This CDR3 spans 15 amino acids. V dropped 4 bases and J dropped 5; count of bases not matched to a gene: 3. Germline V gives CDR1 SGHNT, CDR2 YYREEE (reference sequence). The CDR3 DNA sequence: TGTGCCAGCAGCCCTGGGACTAGCGGGAACAATGAGCAGTTCTTC. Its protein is CASSPGTSGNNEQFF.

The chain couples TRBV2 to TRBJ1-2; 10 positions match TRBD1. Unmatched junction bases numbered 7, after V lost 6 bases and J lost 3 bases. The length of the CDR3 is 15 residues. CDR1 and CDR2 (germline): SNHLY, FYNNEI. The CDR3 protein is CASRIGQGEDYGYTF. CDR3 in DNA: TGTGCCAGCAGGATCGGACAGGGGGAAGACTATGGCTACACCTTC.

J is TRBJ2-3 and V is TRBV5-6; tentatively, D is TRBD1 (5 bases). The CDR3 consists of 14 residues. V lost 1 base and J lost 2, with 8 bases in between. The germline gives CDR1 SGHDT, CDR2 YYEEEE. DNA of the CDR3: TGTGCCAGCAGCTTGAGGGGTTCCACAGATACGCAGTATTTT. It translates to CASSLRGSTDTQYF.

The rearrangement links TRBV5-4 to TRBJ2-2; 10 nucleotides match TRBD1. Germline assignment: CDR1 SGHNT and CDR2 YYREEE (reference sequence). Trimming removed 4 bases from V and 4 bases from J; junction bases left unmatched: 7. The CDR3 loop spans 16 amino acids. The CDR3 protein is CASSRGTGAGTGELFF. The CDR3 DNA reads TGTGCCAGCAGCCGGGGGACAGGGGCCGGCACCGGGGAGCTGTTTTTT.

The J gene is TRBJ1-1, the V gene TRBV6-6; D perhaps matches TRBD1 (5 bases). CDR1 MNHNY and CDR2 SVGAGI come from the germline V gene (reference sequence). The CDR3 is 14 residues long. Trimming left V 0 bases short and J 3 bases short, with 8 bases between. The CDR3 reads CASSYSRGDTEAFF. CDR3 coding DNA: TGTGCCAGCAGTTACTCGCGGGGGGACACTGAAGCTTTCTTT.

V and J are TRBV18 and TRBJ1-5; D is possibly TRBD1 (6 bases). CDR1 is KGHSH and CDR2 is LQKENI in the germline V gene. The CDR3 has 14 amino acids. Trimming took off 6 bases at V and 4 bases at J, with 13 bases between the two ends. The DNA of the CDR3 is TGTGCCAGCTCCCAGGGGTCTGGGAATCAGCCCCAGCATTTT. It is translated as CASSQGSGNQPQHF.